This T cell receptor (beta chain) was found in a study of blood T cell repertoires in COVID-19. Whole-study context: Samples taken during acute and convalescent COVID-19 were collected in the United States, Italy and Spain. Sample material is recorded as cDNA or gDNA derived from T cells, B-cell-depleted T cells, or PBMCs.

Donors of Cohort 3 who recovered were those that had two negative PCRs, clearance, or symptom resolution. In the study's own analysis: Reference gene primer amplification in the assay estimated nucleated cell counts. Sequencing used immunoSEQ multiplex PCR; TCRdb keeps in-frame clones, though not all of them. V, J and clone size are taken as reported in that table, and D and trimming were inferred from the DNA itself. The sample records some 200,000 clones, around 87% being singletons. CDR1 is LNHDA and CDR2 is SQIVND in the germline V gene (reference sequence). The CDR3 is 14 residues long. V was clipped by 4 bases and J by 7 bases, with 14 bases between them.

The V and J genes are TRBV19 and TRBJ1-5; D is possibly TRBD1 (5 bases). Material for sequencing was PBMCs or T cells enriched from blood (not recorded which). The clonotype comes from a woman aged 30 to 39 who had recovered from COVID-19. DNA for the CDR3: TGTGCCAGTAGTAACGGACAATCAGGGCAGCCCCAGCATTTT. Translated, it gives CASSNGQSGQPQHF.